This is a list of T cell receptor beta chains from one sample in a study of T cells after posttransplantation cyclophosphamide. TCRdb's table, derived via immunoSEQ multiplex PCR, lists solely in-frame clones and lacks some. The sample is made up of some 43,000 clones, none counted only once. The sample consisted of PBMCs. The receptors stem from a man aged 35-49 years in good health, CMV-negative, and a related stem cell transplant donor. CDR3s include the opening cysteine and the closing phenylalanine or tryptophan. The D gene is left open where the match is weak. Only some rows state a clone size, as once, few, many or a class for expanded clones.

v_call	d_call	j_call	clone_size	cdr3_length	cdr3_aa	cdr3_nt
TRBV10-3	.	TRBJ2-5	many	14	CAISEPASEETQYF	TGTGCCATCAGTGAGCCTGCTAGTGAAGAGACCCAGTACTTC
TRBV28	.	TRBJ1-1	many	13	CASTRTLNTEAFF	TGTGCCAGCACCCGGACTCTGAACACTGAAGCTTTCTTT
TRBV5-8	TRBD2	TRBJ2-5	few	16	CASSTPGLGGQETQYF	TGTGCCAGCAGCACCCCGGGACTAGGAGGCCAAGAGACCCAGTACTTC
TRBV5-4	TRBD2	TRBJ2-5	many	15	CASSSYKSGKETQYF	TGTGCCAGCAGCTCCTACAAAAGCGGGAAAGAGACCCAGTACTTC
TRBV27	.	TRBJ2-7	many	13	CASSPIVSGEQYF	TGTGCCAGCAGTCCTATAGTTTCCGGGGAGCAGTACTTC
TRBV6-5	.	TRBJ1-5	many	14	CASSPDRDNQPQHF	TGTGCCAGCAGCCCGGACAGAGACAATCAGCCCCAGCATTTT
TRBV19	.	TRBJ1-5	many	17	CASSPQRGGTGNQPQHF	TGTGCCAGTAGCCCCCAGCGGGGAGGGACGGGAAATCAGCCCCAGCATTTT
TRBV7-2	.	TRBJ2-7	many	14	CASSLLGSVYEQYF	TGTGCCAGCAGCTTATTAGGGAGCGTCTACGAGCAGTACTTC
TRBV5-4	.	TRBJ1-6	few	15	CASSPTRDYNSPLHF	TGTGCCAGCAGCCCGACCAGGGATTATAATTCACCCCTCCACTTT
TRBV28	.	TRBJ2-5	few	13	CASSFGGQETQYF	TGTGCCAGCAGTTTTGGCGGGCAAGAGACCCAGTACTTC
TRBV27	TRBD1	TRBJ1-6	many	16	CASSFFGTVYNSPLHF	TGTGCCAGCAGTTTCTTCGGGACAGTGTATAATTCACCCCTCCACTTT
TRBV29-1	TRBD1	TRBJ1-5	many	17	CSVGEWGGQGAGQPQHF	TGCAGCGTTGGGGAGTGGGGGGGACAGGGGGCAGGTCAGCCCCAGCATTTT
TRBV2	TRBD1	TRBJ1-1	many	14	CASSEQGANTEAFF	TGTGCCAGCAGTGAGCAGGGGGCAAACACTGAAGCTTTCTTT
TRBV27	.	TRBJ2-5	many	15	CASSFSTLGVGIQYF	TGTGCCAGCAGTTTCTCGACTCTCGGGGTGGGGATCCAGTACTTC
TRBV28	TRBD2	TRBJ2-4	many	16	CASSSRGGALVNIQYF	TGTGCCAGCAGTTCCCGGGGGGGGGCTTTGGTAAACATTCAGTACTTC
TRBV28	.	TRBJ1-6	.	13	CASSLGVTSPLHF	TGTGCCAGCAGTTTAGGAGTTACGTCACCCCTCCACTTT
TRBV5-1	TRBD2	TRBJ2-3	many	16	CASSLAASGITDTQYF	TGCGCCAGCAGCTTGGCCGCTAGCGGAATCACAGATACGCAGTATTTT
TRBV7-9	.	TRBJ2-1	many	14	CASSPQRTSNEQFF	TGTGCCAGCAGCCCGCAGCGGACGTCCAATGAGCAGTTCTTC
TRBV10-2	TRBD2	TRBJ2-7	few	16	CASSESRLAGTYEQYF	TGCGCCAGCAGTGAGTCGAGGCTAGCGGGGACATACGAGCAGTACTTC
TRBV2	.	TRBJ2-7	many	14	CASREAGELDEQYF	TGTGCCAGCAGGGAGGCAGGGGAGTTGGACGAGCAGTACTTC
TRBV10-3	.	TRBJ2-3	many	13	CATRDSRVDTQYF	TGTGCCACCCGGGACTCCCGAGTGGATACGCAGTATTTT
TRBV7-9	.	TRBJ1-2	many	13	CASSSTGIGGYTF	TGTGCCAGCAGTTCTACAGGGATAGGGGGCTACACCTTC